This T cell receptor beta chain was sequenced in a study of shared clonotypes between healthy human individuals. Study-wide context: The donor pool was made up of a couple of women and three men aged 18 to 49.

Naive CD8 cells, CD45RO-negative and positively selected for CCR7, excluded terminally differentiated effector memory CD45RA+ cells. A word on this clone: The sample contains more than one DNA sequence encoding this CDR3.

Germline CDR1 is MNHNS and CDR2 is SASEGT. With 4 bases removed from V and 3 bases from J, the gap between germline ends came to 4 bases. The CDR3 covers 11 residues. The assay was immunoSEQ multiplex PCR, and TCRdb's table has in-frame clones only and misses some. Among nearly 2 million clones, roughly 94% were seen once, and the ten largest hold around 1.2%. The receptor's source is a young man in good health. Sequencing input: naive CD8+ T cells sorted from blood. V gene TRBV6-1 combines with J gene TRBJ2-7; D is ambiguous. CDR3 nucleotides: TGTGCCAGCAGTGGAATCTACGAGCAGTACTTC. This codes for CASSGIYEQYF.